A selection of T cell receptor beta chains follows, all from one sample in a study of blood T cell repertoires in COVID-19. Data came from immunoSEQ multiplex PCR; TCRdb stores just in-frame clones and leaves some out. The sample records 150,000 to 200,000 clones, 80% to 90% being singletons. The sequencing sample was made of peripheral blood. These receptors all stem from a woman older than 75 with acute or convalescent COVID-19. CDR3s include the opening cysteine and the closing phenylalanine or tryptophan. Each record gives: clone size, J gene, D gene, V gene, CDR3 protein, CDR3 DNA. A D gene is named only where the DNA matches it firmly. Not every row has a clone size; where given, it reads once, few, many or a size class.

>NA|TRBJ2-1|NA|TRBV7-9
CASSLGGLSPEQFF
TGTGCCAGCAGCTTAGGAGGACTCTCCCCGGAGCAGTTCTTC
>NA|TRBJ2-4|NA|TRBV4-1
CASSLNARGATKNIQYF
TGCGCCAGCAGCCTAAACGCCAGGGGGGCCACCAAAAACATTCAGTACTTC
>NA|TRBJ1-6|TRBD1|TRBV28
CASRSRTGSSYNSPLHF
TGTGCCAGCAGATCTCGGACAGGGAGCTCCTATAATTCACCCCTCCACTTT
>NA|TRBJ2-3|TRBD2|TRBV14
CASSHRLAGLTDTQYF
TGTGCCAGCAGTCATCGACTAGCGGGGCTCACAGATACGCAGTATTTT
>NA|TRBJ1-2|NA|TRBV28
CATSNYGYTF
TGTGCCACCTCTAACTATGGCTACACCTTC
>NA|TRBJ1-5|TRBD1|TRBV28
CASSSGQINSRGRLGGQPQHF
TGTGCCAGCAGTTCGGGTCAAATTAATTCCAGGGGGCGCCTCGGTGGTCAGCCCCAGCATTTT
>few|TRBJ1-1|NA|TRBV29-1
CSVVDRHFNTEAFF
TGCAGCGTTGTGGACAGACACTTTAACACTGAAGCTTTCTTT
>NA|TRBJ2-7|NA|TRBV3-1/TRBV3-2
CASSQERRSYEQYF
TGTGCCAGCAGCCAAGAACGCAGGTCCTACGAGCAGTACTTC
>once|TRBJ1-4|NA|TRBV30
CAWSTGENEKLFF
TGTGCCTGGAGTACAGGTGAAAATGAAAAACTGTTTTTT
>few|TRBJ2-1|TRBD1|TRBV19
CASSSRQGSYNEQFF
TGTGCCAGTAGTTCGCGACAGGGCTCCTACAATGAGCAGTTCTTC
>NA|TRBJ2-2|TRBD2|TRBV19
CASGGGSATNTGELFF
TGTGCCAGTGGGGGGGGGTCGGCTACGAACACCGGGGAGCTGTTTTTT
>NA|TRBJ2-1|TRBD2|TRBV5-6
CASSSRTSGRSNEQFF
TGTGCCAGCAGCTCCCGGACTAGCGGGAGATCCAATGAGCAGTTCTTC
>NA|TRBJ1-6|NA|TRBV7-2
CASSLVRYNSPLHF
TGTGCCAGCAGCTTAGTCAGATATAATTCACCCCTCCACTTT
>NA|TRBJ2-3|TRBD2|TRBV30
CAWSLAGAVADTQYF
TGTGCCTGGAGTCTAGCGGGGGCCGTCGCAGATACGCAGTATTTT
>NA|TRBJ2-1|NA|TRBV6-6
CASSRRVSGVAYNEQFF
TGTGCCAGCAGTCGACGGGTCTCGGGGGTGGCCTACAATGAGCAGTTCTTC
>NA|TRBJ1-6|NA|TRBV7-8
CASSSRGKIDSPLHF
TGTGCCAGCAGCTCACGCGGGAAAATCGATTCACCCCTCCACTTT
>NA|TRBJ2-7|TRBD1|TRBV3-1/TRBV3-2
CASSPTGQGNYEQYF
TGTGCCAGCAGCCCCACGGGACAGGGCAATTACGAGCAGTACTTC
>NA|TRBJ1-5|NA|TRBV28
CASSYYRHSNQPQHF
TGTGCCAGCAGTTACTATCGGCATAGCAATCAGCCCCAGCATTTT
>NA|TRBJ2-3|TRBD1|TRBV7-8
CASSRLPDRSTDTQYF
TGTGCCAGCAGCCGACTCCCGGACAGGAGCACAGATACGCAGTATTTT
>few|TRBJ2-2|NA|TRBV9
CASSVRDMSGTGELFF
TGTGCCAGCAGCGTAAGGGACATGTCGGGCACCGGGGAGCTGTTTTTT
>NA|TRBJ2-7|NA|TRBV27
CASSTGDFSYEQYF
TGTGCCAGCAGCACCGGGGACTTCTCCTACGAGCAGTACTTC
>NA|TRBJ1-4|TRBD1|TRBV7-6
CASSSRDRSNEKLFF
TGTGCCAGCAGCTCCCGGGACAGATCTAATGAAAAACTGTTTTTT
>NA|TRBJ1-3|NA|TRBV15
CATGLYSGNTIYF
TGTGCCACCGGACTTTACTCTGGAAACACCATATATTTT
>NA|TRBJ1-1|NA|TRBV2
CASAEITEAFF
TGTGCCAGCGCGGAAATCACTGAAGCTTTCTTT
>few|TRBJ2-3|NA|TRBV10-3
CAISPRTGESTDTQYF
TGTGCCATCAGTCCTAGAACAGGCGAAAGCACAGATACGCAGTATTTT
>NA|TRBJ2-1|TRBD2|TRBV19
CASMPTSGGFNEQFF
TGTGCCAGTATGCCTACTAGCGGGGGATTCAATGAGCAGTTCTTC
>many|TRBJ1-5|TRBD1|TRBV19
CASTKRGQGFLSNQPQHF
TGTGCCAGTACCAAAAGGGGACAGGGTTTCCTTAGCAATCAGCCCCAGCATTTT
>NA|TRBJ2-5|TRBD1|TRBV19
CASSVNRGETQYF
TGTGCCAGTAGTGTTAACAGGGGCGAGACCCAGTACTTC
>NA|TRBJ2-1|TRBD2|TRBV9
CASSRGTSGRGGNEQFF
TGTGCCAGCAGCAGGGGGACTAGCGGGAGGGGCGGCAATGAGCAGTTCTTC
>NA|TRBJ2-1|TRBD2|TRBV27
CASQVLGTSGSHEQFF
TGTGCCAGCCAAGTTTTAGGAACTAGCGGGAGTCATGAGCAGTTCTTC
>NA|TRBJ1-6|NA|TRBV7-8
CASSLAKSGVSPLHF
TGTGCCAGCAGCTTAGCTAAATCTGGAGTTTCACCCCTCCACTTT
>NA|TRBJ2-3|TRBD2|TRBV30
CAWGSSGSTDTQYF
TGTGCCTGGGGGTCTAGCGGTAGCACAGATACGCAGTATTTT
>NA|TRBJ2-1|TRBD2|TRBV24-1
CATSTIGRGGNEQFF
TGTGCCACCAGTACCATAGGACGCGGGGGCAATGAGCAGTTCTTC
>NA|TRBJ1-5|NA|TRBV6-6
CASSDHRDNQPQHF
TGTGCCAGCAGCGACCACAGGGATAATCAGCCCCAGCATTTT
>NA|TRBJ2-3|NA|TRBV4-2
CASGGGGASTDTQYF
TGTGCCAGTGGCGGGGGCGGGGCTAGCACAGATACGCAGTATTTT
>NA|TRBJ1-5|NA|TRBV7-8
CASSQWSGAWGNQPQHF
TGTGCCAGCAGCCAATGGTCAGGGGCTTGGGGCAATCAGCCCCAGCATTTT
>few|TRBJ2-5|TRBD1|TRBV5-1
CASSLGDRGQETQYF
TGCGCCAGCAGCTTGGGGGACAGGGGCCAAGAGACCCAGTACTTC
>NA|TRBJ2-3|NA|TRBV1
CTSSRGPGTSGNPFTDTQYF
TGCACCAGCAGCCGGGGACCTGGGACTAGCGGCAACCCGTTCACAGATACGCAGTATTTT
>NA|TRBJ2-3|TRBD2|TRBV5-1
CASSPGLAGDTQYF
TGCGCCAGCAGCCCCGGACTAGCGGGAGATACGCAGTATTTT
>NA|TRBJ2-7|TRBD2|TRBV3-1/TRBV3-2
CASSQVASGLSSYEQYF
TGTGCCAGCAGCCAAGTTGCTAGCGGGCTGAGCTCCTACGAGCAGTACTTC
>once|TRBJ1-1|NA|TRBV9
CASSVATGPDTEAFF
TGTGCCAGCAGCGTAGCTACAGGACCTGACACTGAAGCTTTCTTT
>NA|TRBJ1-2|TRBD1|TRBV7-9
CASSLEGQGVVNYGYTF
TGTGCCAGCAGCTTAGAGGGGCAGGGGGTTGTTAACTATGGCTACACCTTC
>NA|TRBJ2-7|TRBD1|TRBV9
CASSARTGMVQYF
TGTGCCAGCAGCGCTAGGACAGGGATGGTGCAGTACTTC
>few|TRBJ1-3|NA|TRBV5-8
CASSLDRTSGNTIYF
TGTGCCAGCAGCTTGGACAGGACCTCTGGAAACACCATATATTTT
>NA|TRBJ1-2|TRBD1|TRBV9
CASSPLDRAVNTF
TGTGCCAGCAGCCCCCTGGACAGGGCGGTTAACACCTTC
>NA|TRBJ2-3|TRBD2|TRBV7-2
CASSLGGGKWYF
TGTGCCAGCAGCTTAGGGGGGGGAAAGTGGTATTTT
>NA|TRBJ2-5|TRBD2|TRBV4-3
CASSQDGAGGRETQYF
TGCGCCAGCAGCCAAGACGGAGCGGGGGGACGGGAGACCCAGTACTTC
>NA|TRBJ1-2|NA|TRBV9
CASSVVTAGGGYTF
TGTGCCAGCAGCGTAGTTACCGCCGGAGGAGGCTACACCTTC
>NA|TRBJ2-7|NA|TRBV21-1
CASSKDPDSPYEQYF
TGTGCCAGCAGCAAAGACCCGGACAGTCCCTACGAGCAGTACTTC
>NA|TRBJ1-1|TRBD1|TRBV11-2
CASSGPGQQNTEAFF
TGTGCCAGCAGCGGACCGGGACAGCAGAACACTGAAGCTTTCTTT
>NA|TRBJ2-7|NA|TRBV10-3
CAISSSALKGEGGEQYF
TGTGCCATCAGTTCCTCCGCACTTAAGGGGGAAGGCGGCGAGCAGTACTTC
>NA|TRBJ1-6|TRBD1|TRBV9
CATDRERGNSPLHF
TGTGCCACCGACAGGGAAAGAGGAAATTCACCCCTCCACTTT
>NA|TRBJ2-2|NA|TRBV11-2
CASSLMTSSLGELFF
TGTGCCAGCAGCTTAATGACTAGTTCTCTCGGGGAGCTGTTTTTT
>NA|TRBJ1-2|NA|TRBV28
CASSWPQPKRGGYTF
TGTGCCAGCAGTTGGCCTCAACCGAAACGGGGTGGCTACACCTTC
>NA|TRBJ2-2|NA|TRBV14
CASSQLGQNTGELFF
TGTGCCAGCAGCCAACTTGGACAGAACACCGGGGAGCTGTTTTTT
>NA|TRBJ2-1|TRBD2|TRBV3-1/TRBV3-2
CASRRTSGIGEQFF
TGTGCCAGCAGACGGACTAGCGGGATCGGTGAGCAGTTCTTC
>NA|TRBJ2-1|TRBD1|TRBV28
CASSLGVGAGGNEQFF
TGTGCCAGCAGTTTGGGGGTTGGGGCAGGGGGAAATGAGCAGTTCTTC
>NA|TRBJ2-7|NA|TRBV5-1
CASSLAPGGSYEQYF
TGCGCCAGCAGCTTGGCGCCAGGAGGCTCCTACGAGCAGTACTTC
>few|TRBJ2-7|TRBD1|TRBV5-1
CASSSGTVSYEQYF
TGCGCCAGCAGCTCCGGGACAGTCTCCTACGAGCAGTACTTC